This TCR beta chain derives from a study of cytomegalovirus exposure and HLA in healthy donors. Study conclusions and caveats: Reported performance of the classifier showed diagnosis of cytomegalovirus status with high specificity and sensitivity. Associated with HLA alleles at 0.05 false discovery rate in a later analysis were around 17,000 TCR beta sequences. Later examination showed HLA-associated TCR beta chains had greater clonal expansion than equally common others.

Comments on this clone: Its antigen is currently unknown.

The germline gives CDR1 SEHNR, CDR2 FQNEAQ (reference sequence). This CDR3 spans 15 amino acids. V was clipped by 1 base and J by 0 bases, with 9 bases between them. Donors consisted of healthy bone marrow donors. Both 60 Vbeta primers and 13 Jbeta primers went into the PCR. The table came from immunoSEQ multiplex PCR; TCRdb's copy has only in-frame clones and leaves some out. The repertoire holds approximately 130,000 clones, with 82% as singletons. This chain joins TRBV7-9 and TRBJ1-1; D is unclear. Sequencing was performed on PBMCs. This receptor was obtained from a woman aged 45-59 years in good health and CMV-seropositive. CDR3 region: CASSLGVGMNTEAFF. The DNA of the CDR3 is TGTGCCAGCAGCTTAGGAGTGGGCATGAACACTGAAGCTTTCTTT.